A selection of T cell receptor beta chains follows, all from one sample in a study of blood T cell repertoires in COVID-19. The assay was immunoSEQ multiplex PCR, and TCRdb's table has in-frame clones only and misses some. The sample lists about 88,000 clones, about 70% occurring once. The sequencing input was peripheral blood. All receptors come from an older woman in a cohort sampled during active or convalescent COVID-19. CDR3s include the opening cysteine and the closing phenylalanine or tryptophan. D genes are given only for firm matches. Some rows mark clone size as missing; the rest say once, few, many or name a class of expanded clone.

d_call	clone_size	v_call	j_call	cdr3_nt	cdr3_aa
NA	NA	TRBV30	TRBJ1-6	TGTGCCTGGAGTGGGGGTCAGGGTGATTCACCCCTCCACTTT	CAWSGGQGDSPLHF
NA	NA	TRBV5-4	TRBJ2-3	TGTGCCAGCAGCTTAACAGGGCCCAATACGCAGTATTTT	CASSLTGPNTQYF
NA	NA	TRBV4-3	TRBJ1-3	TGCGCCAGCAGCCAAGACAGGGCTCGCGGAAACACCATATATTTT	CASSQDRARGNTIYF
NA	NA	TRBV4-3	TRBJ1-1	TGCGCCAGCAGCCAAGATTTTTTCGGCGGGGAAGCTTTCTTT	CASSQDFFGGEAFF
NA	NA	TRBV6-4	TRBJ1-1	TGTGCCAGCAGCGTAGTAATGAACACTGAAGCTTTCTTT	CASSVVMNTEAFF
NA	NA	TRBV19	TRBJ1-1	TGTGCCAGTAGTATAGTGGCGAACACTGAAGCTTTCTTT	CASSIVANTEAFF
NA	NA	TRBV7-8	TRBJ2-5	TGTGCCAGCAGCCAGGCCGTGAGGGTGGAGTACTTC	CASSQAVRVEYF
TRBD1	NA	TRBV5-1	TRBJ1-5	TGCGCCAGCAGCCCCGGACAGGTAAATCAGCCCCAGCATTTT	CASSPGQVNQPQHF
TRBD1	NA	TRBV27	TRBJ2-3	TGTGCCAGCAGTTCAGGGGGCCGGTTAGATACGCAGTATTTT	CASSSGGRLDTQYF
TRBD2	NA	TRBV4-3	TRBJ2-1	TGCGCCAGCAGTTTGGCTAGCGGGGGGGCTGGACACAATGAGCAGTTCTTC	CASSLASGGAGHNEQFF
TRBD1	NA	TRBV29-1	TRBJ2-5	TGCAGCGTTCACAGGGGGCGGGAGACCCAGTACTTC	CSVHRGRETQYF
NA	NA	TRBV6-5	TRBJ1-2	TGTGCCAGCAGTTACTCGGGGCGCGGCGGCGACTATGGCTACACCTTC	CASSYSGRGGDYGYTF
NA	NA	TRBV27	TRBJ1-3	TGTGCCAGCAGTCCCTTCGGAGGCTCTGGAAACACCATATATTTT	CASSPFGGSGNTIYF
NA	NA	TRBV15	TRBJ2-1	TGTGCCACCAGCAGGAATGGGCGTTTTCCCTACAATGAGCAGTTCTTC	CATSRNGRFPYNEQFF
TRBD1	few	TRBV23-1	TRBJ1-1	TGCGCCAGCAGTCAACACCCGGGACAGTTGAACACTGAAGCTTTCTTT	CASSQHPGQLNTEAFF
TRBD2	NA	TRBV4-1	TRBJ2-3	TGCGCCAGCAGCCGAGGGACTACCGCAGATACGCAGTATTTT	CASSRGTTADTQYF
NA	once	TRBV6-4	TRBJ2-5	TGTGCCAGCAGTACCAGGGCACCAGAGACCCAGTACTTC	CASSTRAPETQYF
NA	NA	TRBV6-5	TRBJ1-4	TGTGCCAGCAGTTGGGGCAGGCCGTCAACTAATGAAAAACTGTTTTTT	CASSWGRPSTNEKLFF
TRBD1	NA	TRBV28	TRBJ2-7	TGTGCCAGCAGTCAATACCAGGGGGATACCTACGAGCAGTACTTC	CASSQYQGDTYEQYF
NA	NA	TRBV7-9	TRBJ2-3	TGTGCCAGCAGCCCCCGTCTGGGCATCACAGATACGCAGTATTTT	CASSPRLGITDTQYF
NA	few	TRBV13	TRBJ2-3	TGTGCCAGCAGCTTTGACTACTCCACAGATACGCAGTATTTT	CASSFDYSTDTQYF
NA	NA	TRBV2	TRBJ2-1	TGTGCCAGCAGCTCCACCGGGCAGGGAGAGCAGTTCTTC	CASSSTGQGEQFF
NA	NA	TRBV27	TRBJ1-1	TGTGCCAGCAGTTCCCCCGGGGGAGTGGGCACTGAAGCTTTCTTT	CASSSPGGVGTEAFF
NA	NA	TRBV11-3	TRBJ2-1	TGTGCCAGCAGCTTAGGGCGGGGTGGCTACAATGAGCAGTTCTTC	CASSLGRGGYNEQFF
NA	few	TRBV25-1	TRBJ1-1	TGTGCCAGCATTAGTTTCACTGAAGCTTTCTTT	CASISFTEAFF
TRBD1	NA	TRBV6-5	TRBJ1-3	TGTGCCAGCAGTTACACGGACAGGCGCTCTGGAAACACCATATATTTT	CASSYTDRRSGNTIYF
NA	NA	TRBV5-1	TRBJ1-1	TGCGCCAGCAGCTTGGAGGGGGTGCCGAAGACTGAAGCTTTCTTT	CASSLEGVPKTEAFF
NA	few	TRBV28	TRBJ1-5	TGTGCCAGCAGTTTTCGAGCGACGGGGAATCAGCCCCAGCATTTT	CASSFRATGNQPQHF
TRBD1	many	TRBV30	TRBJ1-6	TGTGCCTGGAGTGGACCTACAGGGGTTAATTCACCCCTCCACTTT	CAWSGPTGVNSPLHF
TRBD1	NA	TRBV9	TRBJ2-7	TGTGCCAGCAGCCCGGACAGGGTCCCCTACGAGCAGTACTTC	CASSPDRVPYEQYF
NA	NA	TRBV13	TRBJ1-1	TGTGCCAGCAGCTTAGGCCGTTCGGTGGTCAAAACTGAAGCTTTCTTT	CASSLGRSVVKTEAFF
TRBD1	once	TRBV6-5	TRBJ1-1	TGTGCAACAGGGACAGGGTTTGGGAACACTGAAGCTTTCTTT	CATGTGFGNTEAFF
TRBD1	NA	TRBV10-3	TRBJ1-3	TGTGCCATCAGTGAGTGGGGACAGGGGTCTGGAAACACCATATATTTT	CAISEWGQGSGNTIYF
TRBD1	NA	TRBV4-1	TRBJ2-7	TGCGCCAGCAGCCGAAATAGGGACAGCTACTCCTACGAGCAGTACTTC	CASSRNRDSYSYEQYF
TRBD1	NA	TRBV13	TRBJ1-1	TGTGCCAGCAGCCTAGAGGGGGCAGCTTTCTTT	CASSLEGAAFF
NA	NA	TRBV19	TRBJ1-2	TGTGCCAGTAGTAGAGGACAGATGAACTATGGCTACACCTTC	CASSRGQMNYGYTF
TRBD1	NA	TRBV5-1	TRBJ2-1	TGCGCCAGCAGCTTGTGGGACAGGGACCTCAATGAGCAGTTCTTC	CASSLWDRDLNEQFF
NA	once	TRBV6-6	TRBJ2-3	TGTGCCAGCAGTTACTTGGACAGAAACACAGATACGCAGTATTTT	CASSYLDRNTDTQYF
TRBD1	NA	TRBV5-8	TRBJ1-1	TGTGCCAGCAGCTTCTTGGGGACAGGGAAAAACACTGAAGCTTTCTTT	CASSFLGTGKNTEAFF
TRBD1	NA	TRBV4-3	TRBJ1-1	TGCGCCAGCAGCCGGGCTAGGGACAGTTACACTGAAGCTTTCTTT	CASSRARDSYTEAFF
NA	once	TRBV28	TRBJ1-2	TGTGCCAGCAGTTTTAGTGTATTTGTCACCTTC	CASSFSVFVTF
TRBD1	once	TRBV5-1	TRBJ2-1	TGCGCCAGCAGCTTGGGGGACAGGGGATACAATGAGCAGTTCTTC	CASSLGDRGYNEQFF
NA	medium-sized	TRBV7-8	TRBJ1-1	TGTGCCAGCGGTGGAGATATGAACACTGAAGCTTTCTTT	CASGGDMNTEAFF
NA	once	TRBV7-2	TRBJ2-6	TGTGCCAGCAGCTTGGGGGGCTCTGGGGCCAACGTCCTGACTTTC	CASSLGGSGANVLTF
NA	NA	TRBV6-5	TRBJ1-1	TGTGCCAGCAGTTACTGGCAGGGGACTGAAGCTTTCTTT	CASSYWQGTEAFF
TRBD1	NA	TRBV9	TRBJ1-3	TGTGCCAGCAGCGTAGCTCAGGGGGCGCGGGGAAACACCATATATTTT	CASSVAQGARGNTIYF
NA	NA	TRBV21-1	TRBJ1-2	TGTGCCAGCAGCAAAGCGCTATACTGCTACTACACCTTC	CASSKALYCYYTF
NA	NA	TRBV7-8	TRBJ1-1	TGTGCCAGCAGCTTAGGGTTGAGGGCGGGCTGGACTGAAGCTTTCTTT	CASSLGLRAGWTEAFF
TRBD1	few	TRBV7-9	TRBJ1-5	TGTGCCAGCAGCTTAGGTCCGGACAGGGGAGGCAATCAGCCCCAGCATTTT	CASSLGPDRGGNQPQHF
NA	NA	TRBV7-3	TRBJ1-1	TGTGCCAGCAGCTTAGGCAGGCACACTGAAGCTTTCTTT	CASSLGRHTEAFF
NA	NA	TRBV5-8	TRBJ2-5	TGTGCCAGCAGCTTGCAGCGCGAGACCCAGTACTTC	CASSLQRETQYF
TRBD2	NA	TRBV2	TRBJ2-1	TGTGCCAGCAGTACAGCGGGGGGCCTCTACAATGAGCAGTTCTTC	CASSTAGGLYNEQFF
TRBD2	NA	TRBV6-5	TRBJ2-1	TGTGCCAGCAGTAATCCGGGACTAGTAGGCAATGAGCAGTTCTTC	CASSNPGLVGNEQFF
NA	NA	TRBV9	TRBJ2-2	TGTGCCAGCAGCGGCCGGGGGAACACCGGGGAGCTGTTTTTT	CASSGRGNTGELFF
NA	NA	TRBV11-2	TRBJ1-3	TGTGCCAGCAGCTTAAGGGGCGGAAGAAACACCATATATTTT	CASSLRGGRNTIYF
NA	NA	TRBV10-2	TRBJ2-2	TGCGCCAGCATTCGTCTAGCGAGGCAGGGCGGGGAGCTGTTTTTT	CASIRLARQGGELFF
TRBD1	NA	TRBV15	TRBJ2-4	TGTGCCACCAGCAGAAGACAGGGGAGGGCCAAAAACATTCAGTACTTC	CATSRRQGRAKNIQYF
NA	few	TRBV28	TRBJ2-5	TGTGCCAGCAGTGGAGGGCACAGGAGAGAGACCCAGTACTTC	CASSGGHRRETQYF
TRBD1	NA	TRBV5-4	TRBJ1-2	TGTGCCAGCAGCCCCCGGGACAGCGATTATGGCTACACCTTC	CASSPRDSDYGYTF
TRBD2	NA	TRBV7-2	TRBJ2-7	TGTGCCAGCAGCTTAAACCCTGGGCGGGGGGGGAGCTCCTACGAGCAGTACTTC	CASSLNPGRGGSSYEQYF